These 27 T cell receptor beta chains originate from one sample sequenced in a study. From the RT-PCR reads, TCRdb called clonotypes with MiXCR, one entry per CDR3 protein. The sample carries hundreds of thousands of distinct CDR3 sequences, 13% to 15% recorded once. Material: memory CD4+ T cells from blood. These receptor sequences come from a female donor in good health, serving as a healthy control.

This clonotype has more than one count but fewer than ten. This chain connects TRBV12-3 or TRBV12-4 to TRBJ2-2; TRBD1 aligns across 7 bases. This CDR3 region has 14 residues. With V trimmed by 6 bases and J by 3 bases, 4 bases remained unmatched. The CDR3 spells CASRTGQDTGELFF. CDR3 sequence (DNA): TGTGCCAGCAGGACAGGGCAGGACACCGGGGAGCTGTTTTTT.

The chain couples TRBV5-1 to TRBJ2-7; D is uncertain. CDR1 and CDR2 from the germline V gene are SGHRS and YFSETQ. The V end was cut by 5 bases, the J end by 6 bases, with 15 bases between. The CDR3 extends over 13 amino acids. In DNA, the CDR3 is TGCGCCAGCAGATCCGAGCTTGGAGCCGAGCAGTACTTC. Protein product: CASRSELGAEQYF.

The chain has TRBV5-1 and TRBJ2-2; no definite D call. Trimming took 5 bases from V and 4 from J, leaving 12 bases between them. CDR1 is SGHRS, CDR2 YFSETQ, per germline. This CDR3 spans 14 amino acids. The CDR3 DNA sequence: TGCGCCAGCAGTCAGTTAGAAGGCACCGGGGAGCTGTTTTTT. Translated: CASSQLEGTGELFF.

This clonotype has ten or more counts. V gene TRBV4-3 combines with J gene TRBJ2-4, with 10 bases lining up with TRBD2. Germline trimming cut 1 base from V and 8 bases from J; bases unmatched to any gene: 11. The CDR3 has 17 amino acids. Germline CDR1 LGHNA, CDR2 YSLEER. CDR3 DNA: TGCGCCAGCAGCCAAGGAAGAGGAGCGGGAGGGGCTGACATTCAGTACTTC. It is translated as CASSQGRGAGGADIQYF.

This clonotype appeared many times. The chain has TRBV9 and TRBJ2-3, with D possibly matching TRBD1 (5 bases). This CDR3 is built from 15 residues. CDR1 and CDR2 (germline): SGDLS, YYNGEE. The V end was cut by 6 bases, the J end by 2 bases, with 16 bases between. The CDR3 DNA reads TGTGCCAGCACCTCGGGTGGACAATCCACAGATACGCAGTATTTT. Residues: CASTSGGQSTDTQYF.

In its sample, this clonotype was seen a few times. The genes are TRBV20-1 and TRBJ2-2; no firm D call. The CDR3 is 14 residues long. V lost 3 bases, J lost 0 bases, and 8 bases lay in between. CDR1 and CDR2 (germline): DFQATT, SNEGSKA (reference sequence). The CDR3 DNA reads as TGCAGTGCTAGGACTTTCGCGAACACCGGGGAGCTGTTTTTT. This codes for CSARTFANTGELFF.

This clonotype was recorded at least ten times. J is TRBJ1-5 and V is TRBV7-2; 7 nucleotides agree with TRBD1. Trimming removed 5 bases from V and 2 bases from J; junction bases left unmatched: 6. CDR3 length: 15 residues. The germline V gene encodes CDR1 SGHTA and CDR2 FQGNSA. The DNA of the CDR3 is TGTGCCAGCAGCAGACAGGGTTACGGCAATCAGCCCCAGCATTTT. Amino acids: CASSRQGYGNQPQHF.

The sample holds many counts of this clonotype. J is TRBJ1-1 and V is TRBV11-2; the D is unclear. CDR3 length: 12 residues. Germline-derived CDR1 and CDR2 are SGHAT and FQNNGV. The ends were cut back, 8 bases at V and 10 bases at J, with 17 bases in the middle. The CDR3 is CASSPSGVRAFF. The CDR3 coding sequence is TGTGCCAGCTCCCCATCCGGGGTGAGAGCTTTCTTT.

This clonotype was counted many times. The V and J genes are TRBV29-1 and TRBJ2-1, with 8 bases that match TRBD1. V lost 7 bases, J lost 6 bases, and 8 bases stayed unmatched. Germline V lookup: CDR1 SQVTM, CDR2 ANQGSEA. The CDR3 extends over 13 amino acids. The CDR3 is CSGGTGEGNEQFF. The CDR3 coding sequence is TGCAGCGGAGGGACAGGTGAGGGCAATGAGCAGTTCTTC.

This clonotype was counted a few times. The chain is built from TRBV6-2 or TRBV6-3 and TRBJ2-2; no reliable D call. The germline V gene encodes CDR1 MNHEY and CDR2 SVGEGT. The CDR3 contains 14 residues. Trimming took 6 bases from V and 3 from J, leaving 11 bases between them. CDR3 in DNA: TGTGCCAGCAGCGCCGTTAGGGACACCGGGGAGCTGTTTTTT. The encoded protein is CASSAVRDTGELFF.

The V and J genes are TRBV28 and TRBJ1-2, with 10 bases identical to TRBD1. The CDR3 length is 12 residues. V dropped 10 bases and J dropped 4; count of bases not matched to a gene: 3. Per germline, CDR1 MDHEN and CDR2 SYDVKM. The CDR3 DNA reads as TGTGCCACTTGGACAGGGGGCTATGGCTACACCTTC. Translated, it gives CATWTGGYGYTF.

The J gene is TRBJ2-3, the V gene TRBV5-1; D gene ambiguous. This CDR3 is 13 amino acids long. V lost 5 bases, J lost 5 bases, and 12 bases lay in between. Per germline, CDR1 SGHRS and CDR2 YFSETQ. CDR3 protein: CASSQEHGDTQYF. The CDR3 DNA reads as TGCGCCAGCAGTCAAGAGCATGGAGATACGCAGTATTTT.

The chain employs TRBV20-1 and TRBJ2-1; D possibly corresponds to TRBD2 (5 bases). V was clipped by 3 bases and J by 7 bases, with 19 bases between them. CDR3 length: 15 residues. CDR1 DFQATT and CDR2 SNEGSKA come from the germline V gene (reference sequence). The CDR3 protein is CSASKARARDNEQFF. The CDR3 DNA reads TGCAGTGCTAGTAAAGCGCGGGCCCGGGATAATGAGCAGTTCTTC.

This clonotype was seen a handful of times. The chain is built from TRBV7-2 and TRBJ2-7; D may be TRBD1 or TRBD2 (5 bases each). CDR3 size: 13 residues. CDR1 and CDR2 from the germline V gene are SGHTA and FQGNSA. Between the trimmed V and J ends, which lost 4 bases and 6 bases, there was a span of 13 bases. CDR3 in amino acids: CASSSPWGREQYF. The CDR3 nucleotides read TGTGCCAGCAGCTCCCCCTGGGGACGCGAGCAGTACTTC.

This clonotype was picked up a small number of times. The rearrangement links TRBV27 to TRBJ2-7, with D perhaps matching TRBD1 (5 bases). The germline CDR1 and CDR2 sequences are MNHEY and SMNVEV (reference sequence). Trimming pared 3 bases from V and 2 bases from J, leaving 14 bases between. This CDR3 spans 15 amino acids. CDR3 in DNA: TGTGCCAGCAGTTTTCAGGGTCTTATTCCCTACGAGCAGTACTTC. Translation: CASSFQGLIPYEQYF.

In its sample, this clonotype was seen many times. The V and J genes are TRBV5-1 and TRBJ1-5, with 7 bases that match TRBD1. This CDR3 spans 15 amino acids. The J segment lost 3 bases and the V segment lost 1 base, leaving 4 bases of the junction unmatched. Germline V gene data show CDR1 as SGHRS and CDR2 as YFSETQ. The CDR3 here is CASSLTGTDNQPQHF. For the CDR3, the DNA is TGCGCCAGCAGCTTGACTGGGACAGACAATCAGCCCCAGCATTTT.

The rearrangement uses TRBV20-1 and TRBJ2-1; D unclear. This CDR3 region has 11 residues. Looked up from germline, CDR1 is DFQATT and CDR2 is SNEGSKA (reference sequence). The CDR3: CRIVRGNEQFF. CDR3 DNA: TGCAGGATAGTGAGAGGCAATGAGCAGTTCTTC.

This clonotype was found a few times. The rearrangement joins TRBV5-6 to TRBJ2-7; D might be TRBD1 or TRBD2, each matching 6 bases. Trimming shortened V by 2 bases and J by 5 bases, and 17 bases separated the two germline ends. In germline, CDR1 is SGHDT, CDR2 YYEEEE. CDR3 length equals 15 residues. The CDR3 spells CASSFVLRGVNEQYF. CDR3 DNA sequence: TGTGCCAGCAGCTTCGTATTAAGGGGGGTGAACGAGCAGTACTTC.

CDR3 DNA: TGTGCCAGCAGTGAGGCCCCCCTCGGGCACGAGCAGTACTTC. Its translation: CASSEAPLGHEQYF. This chain links TRBV25-1 with TRBJ2-7, with no clear D. This CDR3 comprises 14 residues. The V and J ends lost 3 bases and 5 bases respectively, with 14 bases between them. Germline-derived CDR1 and CDR2 are MGHDK and SYGVNS.

This clonotype was detected a few times. This sequence joins TRBV29-1 and TRBJ2-1; 7 bases map to TRBD2. The CDR3 runs to 16 residues. CDR1 and CDR2 from the germline V gene are SQVTM and ANQGSEA. The J segment lost 2 bases and the V segment lost 7 bases, leaving 14 bases of the junction unmatched. Here the CDR3 reads CSAIGQMGLTYNEQFF. CDR3 in DNA: TGCAGCGCCATAGGGCAGATGGGACTAACCTACAATGAGCAGTTCTTC.

The table lists this clonotype with a few counts. V usage is TRBV7-9 and J usage is TRBJ1-1; the D gene is possibly TRBD1 (5 bases). The V and J ends lost 5 bases and 4 bases respectively, with 14 bases between them. CDR1 and CDR2 (germline): SEHNR, FQNEAQ (reference sequence). The CDR3 sequence is 14 residues long. CDR3 bases: TGTGCCAGCAGCACAGACAGATACAGCACTGAAGCTTTCTTT. Translated, it gives CASSTDRYSTEAFF.

The chain combines TRBV7-2 with TRBJ2-3; the match to TRBD1 covers 11 bases. V dropped 6 bases and J dropped 8; count of bases not matched to a gene: 4. CDR1 SGHTA and CDR2 FQGNSA come from the germline V gene. The CDR3 length is 13 residues. In DNA, the CDR3 is TGTGCCAGCAGGGCCGGGACAGGGGGTACGCAGTATTTT. This codes for CASRAGTGGTQYF.

A note on this clonotype: A read error may explain this, as a much larger clone is one base away. J is TRBJ2-1 and V is TRBV29-1; 8 bases align to TRBD2. The CDR3 consists of 17 residues. In germline, CDR1 is SQVTM, CDR2 ANQGSEA. V lost 1 base and J lost 0; bases outside the gene matches: 8. CDR3 region: CSVEVEFSGTSYNEQFF. The CDR3 DNA sequence: TGCAGCGTTGAAGTGGAATTTAGCGGGACCTCCTACAATGAGCAGTTCTTC.

This clonotype came up many times. The V and J genes are TRBV29-1 and TRBJ2-1; 7 bases match TRBD2. The germline V gene encodes CDR1 SQVTM and CDR2 ANQGSEA. V lost 6 bases, J lost 9 bases, and 14 bases stayed unmatched. The CDR3 sequence is 14 residues long. CDR3 protein: CSVPVGGSQGEQFF. Here the CDR3 DNA reads TGCAGCGTCCCCGTGGGCGGGAGCCAGGGTGAGCAGTTCTTC.

V is TRBV5-1 and J is TRBJ2-2, with D unclear. Germline loops: CDR1 SGHRS, CDR2 YFSETQ. Trimming pared 10 bases from V and 6 bases from J, leaving 19 bases between. The CDR3 sequence is 14 residues long. The CDR3 region has the DNA TGCGCCGCCGGGCCGGAGTGGGAACCCGGGGAGCTGTTTTTT. Protein sequence: CAAGPEWEPGELFF.

This clonotype has only one observation. The V gene is TRBV18, the J gene TRBJ2-1; TRBD2 matches at 11 bases. This CDR3 is built from 18 residues. In germline, CDR1 is KGHSH, CDR2 LQKENI. The V and J ends lost 6 bases and 2 bases, in that order; junction bases with no gene match: 12. CDR3 sequence: CASSQVTTSGTPYNEQFF. CDR3 coding DNA: TGTGCCAGCTCTCAAGTGACGACTAGCGGGACCCCCTACAATGAGCAGTTCTTC.

CDR3 protein: CASSYSSTGYDGYTF. The CDR3 DNA is TGTGCCAGCAGTTACTCGAGTACGGGGTATGATGGCTACACCTTC. The V gene is TRBV6-5, the J gene TRBJ1-2; D unresolved. In germline, CDR1 is MNHEY, CDR2 SVGAGI. Between the trimmed V and J ends, which lost 0 bases and 6 bases, there was a span of 14 bases. The CDR3 is made up of 15 amino acids.